The source of this TCR beta chain is a study of Ad26.COV2.S vaccination and SARS-CoV-2 variants (dated by TCRdb to the early 2020s). At the level of the whole study: Donors in the vaccine arm were drawn from COV1001, a multicentre, randomized, double-blind, placebo-controlled phase I-IIa trial testing Ad26.COV2.S in healthy adults. Ad26.COV2.S was given intramuscularly at 5x10^10 or 1x10^11 viral particles, as a single shot or as two shots 56 days apart. The specificity and breadth of SARS-CoV-2-reactive T cell receptors after Ad26.COV2.S vaccination were assessed by TCRbeta repertoire sequencing. The TCR-sequenced set comprised approximately 32 samples: some 20 Ad26.COV2.S vaccine recipients, 5 placebo recipients and 8 SARS-CoV-2 convalescent individuals. Trial participants were randomized into five groups of five, in which low-dose or high-dose Ad26.COV2.S was given once or twice, or placebo was given on both occasions. Investigators remained blinded to trial group allocation during experiments and outcome assessment. What the work shows at the level of the full study, not this receptor alone: Substantial breadth of spike-specific CD8+ and CD4+ T cell responses was reported after vaccination. The authors noted that the TCR breadth and depth analyses may have underestimated total T cell responses. Non-spike TCR breadth was comparable between vaccine and placebo recipients, consistent with the vaccine containing only spike. Comparing responses between vaccine doses or regimens was not something the study was powered to do. Ad26.COV2.S recipients had higher spike-specific TCR breadth than placebo recipients (P = 0.0014).

The treatment or condition label for this specimen denotes: roughly 18 received Ad26.COV2.S at low or high dose, single or two shots; a few received placebo; per-sample allocation not given. Repertoires of vaccine and placebo recipients were sequenced from samples taken on day 63 after the first injection. Between 29 July and 7 August 2020, Cohort 1b enrolled 20 to 30 adults aged 18-55 years at one site in Boston, USA. Ad26.COV2.S was a replication-incompetent adenovirus type 26 vector expressing a prefusion-stabilized SARS-CoV-2 spike protein from the original Wuhan strain. Note on this clone: This clone's antigen is unknown. Base qualities are missing; no much larger clone stands one base away.

The immunoSEQ Assay was the method used to sequence TCRbeta CDR3 regions. After extraction, genomic DNA underwent amplification by bias-controlled multiplex PCR, followed by high-throughput sequencing. In the authors' own workflow: To quantify the absolute abundance of every unique TCRbeta CDR3 region, sequences were collapsed and filtered. Usable DNA was measured by amplifying reference genes present in all nucleated cells, and TCRbeta template counts were normalized to that usable DNA to estimate T cell fraction. Repertoire TCRs were annotated as SARS-CoV-2-specific by exact matching of V gene, CDR3 amino acid sequence and J gene to a known reactive TCR set. MIRA supplied the reference SARS-CoV-2 TCR set, which was filtered for enrichment in COVID-19-positive ImmuneCODE repertoires so that public or cross-reactive TCRs were removed. Using the MIRA antigens, annotated TCRs were further analysed by specific ORF or by position within an ORF. Depth was the summed frequency of annotated unique rearrangements, while breadth was defined as annotated unique rearrangements over total unique productive rearrangements. TCR breadth was compared between groups using two-sided Wilcoxon rank-sum tests. The table comes from immuneACCESS by way of TCRdb, which keeps in-frame sequences with V and J called. Part of the clones is missing from these tables; in studies checked, under half for an unresolved V gene and the rest for unknown reasons. D and trimming were read from the DNA, whereas the V and J calls and clone size are those reported in that table. Across this sample there are some 390,000 clones, with approximately 86% seen only once. 3.5% of the sample is held by the ten biggest clonotypes.

Sequencing used peripheral blood, obtained in a trial of Ad26.COV2.S vaccine versus placebo. This TCR derives from a person between 18 and 65 years old who received the Ad26.COV2.S COVID-19 vaccine or a placebo.

The CDR3 sequence is CASSVTLNEQFF. The bases read TGTGCCAGCAGTGTAACTTTGAATGAGCAGTTCTTC. The V gene is TRBV12-3 or TRBV12-4 and the J gene is TRBJ2-1, with the D segment identity uncertain. The germline ends are 9 bases apart after V is trimmed by 5 bases and J by 7 bases. The CDR3, cysteine through phenylalanine, is 12 amino acids long. The only DNA kept is the CDR3, 36 bases in frame from the first base.